What follows are 30 T cell receptor beta chains derived from one specimen sequenced in a study of control samples from healthy donors and cancer patients (TCRdb year 2020). Libraries were prepared through the immunoSEQ multiplex PCR assay. The clones in this table, taken by TCRdb from immuneACCESS, are in-frame only. Not every clone is retained; where verified, under half of the shortfall comes from an unresolved V gene, and the cause of the rest is unknown. Here the sample has around 30,000 clones; 86% occur a single time. Under 2% of the sample lies in the top ten. The sample consisted of PBMCs. The receptors here all came from a middle-aged woman with lung cancer.

The CDR3 nucleotides are TGTGCCAGCAGCGTTTTGCCCCAACAGGGGCCCCCGCAAGAGACCCAGTACTTC. Residues: CASSVLPQQGPPQETQYF. The gene calls are TRBV11-2 and TRBJ2-5, with 7 positions matching TRBD1. Per the germline V gene, CDR1 is SGHAT and CDR2 is FQNNGV. The junction had 17 bases not matched to a gene; V was cut back by 5 bases and J by 2 bases. The CDR3 contains 18 residues.

The chain links TRBV5-1 to TRBJ2-2, with a tentative D call TRBD1 (5 bases). The CDR3 consists of 15 residues. Germline V gene lookup returns CDR1 SGHRS and CDR2 YFSETQ. The V end lost 3 bases, the J end lost 7 bases, and 16 bases lay between the germline ends. CDR3 in amino acids: CASSSEDKSVGELFF. Here the CDR3 DNA reads TGCGCCAGCAGCTCCGAGGACAAAAGTGTCGGGGAGCTGTTTTTT. Supplemented by reference TRBV5-1 and TRBJ2-2, the full variable domain reads KAGVTQTPRYLIKTRGQQVTLSCSPISGHRSVSWYQQTPGQGLQFLFEYFSETQRNKGNFPGRFSGRQFSNSRSEMNVSTLELGDSALYLCASSSEDKSVGELFFGEGSRLTVL.

The chain has TRBV11-3 and TRBJ1-1; 7 nucleotides line up with TRBD1. CDR3 length equals 15 residues. V dropped 5 bases and J dropped 4; count of bases not matched to a gene: 10. Germline lookup yields CDR1 SGHNT and CDR2 YENEEA. The CDR3 DNA follows: TGTGCCAGCAGCCAGGGGGGGAATGGGGTCACTGAAGCTTTCTTT. This encodes CASSQGGNGVTEAFF. The full variable domain, with the rest looked up from reference TRBV11-3 and TRBJ1-1, is EAGVVQSPRYKIIEKKQPVAFWCNPISGHNTLYWYLQNLGQGPELLIRYENEEAVDDSQLPKDRFSAERLKGVDSTLKIQPAELGDSAVYLCASSQGGNGVTEAFFGQGTRLTVV.

This sequence joins TRBV19 and TRBJ2-2, with D tentatively TRBD1 (7 bases). The CDR3 consists of 16 residues. Looked up from germline, CDR1 is LNHDA and CDR2 is SQIVND (reference sequence). Trimming pared 4 bases from V and 7 bases from J, leaving 19 bases between. The DNA for the CDR3 is TGTGCCAGTAGTACGTCGACAGGGTCCGGGGGCGGGGAGCTGTTTTTT. Its protein is CASSTSTGSGGGELFF.

The chain combines TRBV30 with TRBJ1-3; D unresolved. From germline, CDR1 is GTSNPN and CDR2 SVGIG (reference sequence). With 2 bases removed from V and 0 bases from J, the gap between germline ends came to 8 bases. The CDR3 sequence is 14 residues long. The CDR3 nucleotides are TGTGCCTGGAGTACGGCGACCTCTGGAAACACCATATATTTT. The encoded protein is CAWSTATSGNTIYF.

This clone was recorded a few times. This chain links TRBV3-1 (or the pseudogene TRBV3-2) with TRBJ2-7, with D maybe TRBD2 (6 bases). V lost 5 bases and J lost 0, with 8 bases in between. CDR3 size: 13 residues. Germline V gives CDR1 LGHDT, CDR2 YNNKEL (reference sequence). As DNA, the CDR3 is TGTGCCAGCAGCGGGGACTTCTCCTACGAGCAGTACTTC. Amino acids: CASSGDFSYEQYF.

This chain joins TRBV19 and TRBJ2-3, with TRBD1 matching 7 bases. Germline CDR1 is LNHDA and CDR2 is SQIVND (reference sequence). The CDR3 is made up of 13 amino acids. V lost 2 bases to trimming and J lost 7 bases; unmatched junction nucleotides: 3. The CDR3 nucleotides are TGTGCCAGTAGTATAAGGGGGCCTAATACGCAGTATTTT. This sequence encodes CASSIRGPNTQYF.

CDR3 in amino acids: CASSLGGGYGYTF. The CDR3 nucleotides read TGTGCCAGCAGTTTAGGGGGGGGCTATGGCTACACCTTC. The chain uses TRBV28 and TRBJ1-2; tentative D call: TRBD1 (5 bases). Trimming removed 2 bases from V and 4 bases from J, with 8 bases in between. The length of the CDR3 is 13 residues. In germline, CDR1 is MDHEN, CDR2 SYDVKM.

The V call is TRBV29-1, the J call TRBJ1-2, with D hard to call. This CDR3 has 13 amino acids. Germline values: CDR1 SQVTM, CDR2 ANQGSEA. Trimming shortened V by 2 bases and J by 7 bases, and 14 bases separated the two germline ends. CDR3 in DNA: TGCAGCGTTGAAACCTCGTCGGGGTCTGGCTACACCTTC. It translates to CSVETSSGSGYTF. Supplemented by reference TRBV29-1 and TRBJ1-2, the full variable domain reads SAVISQKPSRDICQRGTSLTIQCQVDSQVTMMFWYRQQPGQSLTLIATANQGSEATYESGFVIDKFPISRPNLTFSTLTVSNMSPEDSSIYLCSVETSSGSGYTFGSGTRLTVV.

The chain combines TRBV2 with TRBJ1-2; 11 positions match TRBD1. The germline V gene encodes CDR1 SNHLY and CDR2 FYNNEI. Trimming cost V 6 bases and J 5 bases; bases outside gene matches: 5. This CDR3 comprises 14 residues. The CDR3 is CASSLGTGGYGYTF. Written as DNA, the CDR3 is TGTGCCAGCAGCCTAGGGACAGGGGGTTATGGCTACACCTTC.

This clone showed up just a few times. The chain carries TRBV19 and TRBJ1-1; D gene unclear. The CDR3 totals 15 residues. Between the trimmed V and J ends, which lost 6 bases and 0 bases, there was a span of 14 bases. The germline V gene has CDR1 LNHDA and CDR2 SQIVND (reference sequence). The CDR3 sequence: CASSFVGQMNTEAFF. CDR3 coding DNA: TGTGCCAGTAGCTTTGTGGGTCAGATGAACACTGAAGCTTTCTTT. Variable domain in full (rest from reference TRBV19 and TRBJ1-1): DGGITQSPKYLFRKEGQNVTLSCEQNLNHDAMYWYRQDPGQGLRLIYYSQIVNDFQKGDIAEGYSVSREKKESFPLTVTSAQKNPTAFYLCASSFVGQMNTEAFFGQGTRLTVV.

This rearrangement joins TRBV7-3 to TRBJ1-2; TRBD1 is a possible D gene (6 bases). Germline lookup yields CDR1 SGHTA and CDR2 FQGTGA. The CDR3 covers 12 residues. V was pared by 4 bases and J by 13 bases, with 16 bases between. CDR3 in amino acids: CASSSPPGHPTF. CDR3 in DNA: TGTGCCAGCAGCTCGCCCCCGGGACATCCCACCTTC.

The chain combines TRBV3-1 (or the pseudogene TRBV3-2) with TRBJ2-3; TRBD2 matches at 13 bases. Germline V gene lookup returns CDR1 LGHDT and CDR2 YNNKEL (reference sequence). CDR3 length equals 16 residues. V lost 1 base, J lost 6 bases, and 4 bases stayed unmatched. The DNA for the CDR3 is TGTGCCAGCAGCCAAGGACTAGCGGGGGGCCAGGATACGCAGTATTTT. It translates to CASSQGLAGGQDTQYF.

This chain uses TRBV10-3 with TRBJ2-5; 9 bases fit TRBD1. Unmatched junction bases numbered 8, after V lost 7 bases and J lost 5 bases. CDR3 length: 14 amino acids. In germline, CDR1 is ENHRY, CDR2 SYGVKD. The CDR3, as DNA: TGTGCCATCACCAGGGACAGGGAATCGGAGACCCAGTACTTC. Amino acid sequence: CAITRDRESETQYF.

This clone has a handful of counts. The chain couples TRBV4-3 to TRBJ2-5; D unclear. The CDR3 totals 16 residues. Germline assignment: CDR1 LGHNA and CDR2 YSLEER. Trimming removed 0 bases at V and 2 bases at J, with 13 bases between. CDR3 amino acids: CASSQERRTGQETQYF. The CDR3 DNA follows: TGCGCCAGCAGCCAAGAAAGGCGGACGGGTCAAGAGACCCAGTACTTC.

This chain connects TRBV5-4 to TRBJ1-1, with D possibly being TRBD1 (6 bases). This CDR3 is 13 amino acids long. Germline V gene sequence: CDR1 SGHNT, CDR2 YYREEE (reference sequence). V was pared by 1 base and J by 4 bases, with 8 bases between. The CDR3 bases are TGTGCCAGCAGCTTGTTAGGGGGCACTGAAGCTTTCTTT. Translation gives CASSLLGGTEAFF.

This chain uses TRBV4-3 with TRBJ2-7, with 9 bases fitting TRBD1. Germline trimming cut 4 bases from V and 2 bases from J; bases unmatched to any gene: 6. Per germline, CDR1 LGHNA and CDR2 YSLEER. The CDR3 covers 15 residues. In DNA form, the CDR3 reads TGCGCCAGCAGCCCCCGTAGGACAGGGGCCTACGAGCAGTACTTC. Amino acids: CASSPRRTGAYEQYF.

The rearrangement links TRBV7-2 to TRBJ2-1; 11 nucleotides match TRBD2. V was clipped by 5 bases and J by 9 bases; unmatched bases: 9. This CDR3 region has 15 residues. Germline CDR1 SGHTA, CDR2 FQGNSA. The CDR3 reads CASSPLAGGRSEQFF. The DNA of the CDR3 is TGTGCCAGCAGCCCGCTAGCGGGGGGCCGTAGTGAGCAGTTCTTC.

The chain combines TRBV6-6 with TRBJ2-1, with TRBD1 as a possible D gene (5 bases). V was shortened by 0 bases and J by 5 bases, with 11 bases between the two germline ends. This CDR3 contains 15 residues. Germline CDR1 and CDR2: MNHNY and SVGAGI (reference sequence). CDR3 loop: CASSYSQGGDNEQFF. The CDR3 DNA follows: TGTGCCAGCAGTTACTCCCAGGGTGGGGACAATGAGCAGTTCTTC.

This clone was detected only once. The CDR3 sequence: CATRQGVSTDTQYF. CDR3 sequence (DNA): TGTGCCACACGACAGGGGGTCAGCACAGATACGCAGTATTTT. The chain carries TRBV24-1 and TRBJ2-3; 9 nucleotides align to TRBD1. This CDR3 has 14 residues. The J segment lost 0 bases and the V segment lost 10 bases, leaving 4 bases of the junction unmatched. From germline, CDR1 is KGHDR and CDR2 SFDVKD.

The chain links TRBV7-2 to TRBJ2-6; weak D call: TRBD1 (6 bases). V shed 5 bases and J shed 0 bases, with 14 bases lying between them. The CDR3 is made up of 17 amino acids. Germline V CDR1 and CDR2: SGHTA, FQGNSA. CDR3 sequence reads: CASSDRTARSGANVLTF. In DNA form, the CDR3 reads TGTGCCAGCAGCGATAGGACAGCCCGCTCTGGGGCCAACGTCCTGACTTTC. The complete variable domain, with remaining parts taken from reference TRBV7-2 and TRBJ2-6, reads GAGVSQSPSNKVTEKGKDVELRCDPISGHTALYWYRQSLGQGLEFLIYFQGNSAPDKSGLPSDRFSAERTGGSVSTLTIQRTQQEDSAVYLCASSDRTARSGANVLTFGAGSRLTVL.

This chain joins TRBV5-1 and TRBJ2-5, with 8 bases lining up with TRBD1. Looked up from germline, CDR1 is SGHRS and CDR2 is YFSETQ. The CDR3 has 15 residues. Unmatched junction bases numbered 4, after V lost 0 bases and J lost 3 bases. The CDR3 coding sequence is TGCGCCAGCAGCTTGGTCTGGACAGGGAAAGAGACCCAGTACTTC. It yields the protein CASSLVWTGKETQYF.

The chain joins TRBV27 to TRBJ2-5; 13 bases agree with TRBD2. V shed 5 bases, J shed 2 bases, and the junction held 5 bases outside the gene matches. CDR3 size: 16 residues. CDR1 MNHEY and CDR2 SMNVEV come from the germline V gene (reference sequence). The CDR3 protein is CASSPGLAGKQETQYF. The CDR3 DNA follows: TGTGCCAGCAGTCCGGGACTAGCGGGGAAGCAAGAGACCCAGTACTTC.

V usage is TRBV6-5 and J usage is TRBJ2-5; D is possibly TRBD1 or TRBD2 (5 bases each). This CDR3 has 13 residues. Trimming pared 2 bases from V and 5 bases from J, leaving 9 bases between. CDR1 is MNHEY and CDR2 is SVGAGI in the germline V gene. CDR3 DNA: TGTGCCAGCAGTTACGGGGGAATTGAGACCCAGTACTTC. The encoded protein is CASSYGGIETQYF.

CDR3 sequence reads: CASRDRGANTGELFF. CDR3 sequence (DNA): TGTGCCAGCAGGGACCGAGGGGCGAACACCGGGGAGCTGTTTTTT. This sequence joins TRBV19 and TRBJ2-2; D may match TRBD1 or TRBD2 (5 bases each). V was pared by 9 bases and J by 0 bases, with 14 bases between. The germline V gene has CDR1 LNHDA and CDR2 SQIVND (reference sequence). This CDR3 is built from 15 residues.

The chain links TRBV28 to TRBJ1-1; the match to TRBD1 covers 8 bases. The CDR3 loop spans 17 amino acids. Trimming removed 2 bases from V and 1 base from J; junction bases left unmatched: 9. The germline CDR1 and CDR2 sequences are MDHEN and SYDVKM. The CDR3 is CASSLGTGVIQNTEAFF. Written as DNA, the CDR3 is TGTGCCAGCAGTTTAGGGACAGGCGTCATCCAGAACACTGAAGCTTTCTTT. Using reference TRBV28 and TRBJ1-1 for the parts outside the CDR3, the full variable domain is DVKVTQSSRYLVKRTGEKVFLECVQDMDHENMFWYRQDPGLGLRLIYFSYDVKMKEKGDIPEGYSVSREKKERFSLILESASTNQTSMYLCASSLGTGVIQNTEAFFGQGTRLTVV.

V is TRBV6-5 and J is TRBJ1-6; D gene unclear. The CDR3 consists of 15 residues. Trimming removed 3 bases from V and 5 bases from J, with 11 bases in between. Germline CDR1 MNHEY, CDR2 SVGAGI. This CDR3 reads CASSYRIQNNSPLHF. Written as DNA, the CDR3 is TGTGCCAGCAGTTATAGGATACAGAATAATTCACCCCTCCACTTT.

V gene TRBV11-2 combines with J gene TRBJ1-3; tentative D call: TRBD1 (6 bases). The CDR3 runs to 15 residues. Germline CDR1 reads SGHAT; CDR2 reads FQNNGV. The V gene lost 2 bases and the J gene lost 4 bases, with 12 bases spanning the gap. DNA for the CDR3: TGTGCCAGCAGCTTACTGGCAGGGGCGGGAAACACCATATATTTT. Translated: CASSLLAGAGNTIYF.

The chain recombines TRBV30 with TRBJ1-3, with D uncertain. V lost 1 base and J lost 2, with 6 bases in between. Germline V gives CDR1 GTSNPN, CDR2 SVGIG (reference sequence). The CDR3 covers 13 residues. CDR3 sequence reads: CAWSAGAGNTIYF. The DNA of the CDR3 is TGTGCCTGGAGTGCTGGGGCTGGAAACACCATATATTTT. Combining the CDR3 with reference TRBV30 and TRBJ1-3 gives the whole variable domain SQTIHQWPATLVQPVGSPLSLECTVEGTSNPNLYWYRQAAGRGLQLLFYSVGIGQISSEVPQNLSASRPQDRQFILSSKKLLLSDSGFYLCAWSAGAGNTIYFGEGSWLTVV.

This chain connects TRBV28 to TRBJ2-1; 8 bases are a match to TRBD1. Trimming cost V 2 bases and J 8 bases; bases outside gene matches: 17. In germline, CDR1 is MDHEN, CDR2 SYDVKM. The length of the CDR3 is 18 residues. The CDR3 DNA reads as TGTGCCAGCAGTTTAGGTCTCCAACGGACAGGGCCAGGGGATGAGCAGTTCTTC. Amino acid sequence: CASSLGLQRTGPGDEQFF.